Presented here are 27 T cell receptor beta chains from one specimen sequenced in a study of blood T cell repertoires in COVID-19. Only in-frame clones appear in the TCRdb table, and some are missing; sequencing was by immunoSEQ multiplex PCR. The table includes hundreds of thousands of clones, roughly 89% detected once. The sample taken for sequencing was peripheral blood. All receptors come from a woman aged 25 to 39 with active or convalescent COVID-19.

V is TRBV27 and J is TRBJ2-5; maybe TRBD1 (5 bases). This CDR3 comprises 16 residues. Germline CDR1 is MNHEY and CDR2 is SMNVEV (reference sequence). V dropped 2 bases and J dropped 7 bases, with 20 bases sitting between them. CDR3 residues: CASSLTLGQGPRTQYF. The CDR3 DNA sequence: TGTGCCAGCAGTTTAACCCTGGGGCAGGGTCCACGGACCCAGTACTTC.

The CDR3 DNA reads TGTGCCAGCAGTGCCAGCAACAGGAACTCTGGAAACACCATATATTTT. This translates into CASSASNRNSGNTIYF. The chain is built from TRBV27 and TRBJ1-3; weak D call: TRBD1 (5 bases). The CDR3 is 16 residues long. Germline V gene sequence: CDR1 MNHEY, CDR2 SMNVEV (reference sequence). V gave up 5 bases and J gave up 0 bases, with 14 bases separating them.

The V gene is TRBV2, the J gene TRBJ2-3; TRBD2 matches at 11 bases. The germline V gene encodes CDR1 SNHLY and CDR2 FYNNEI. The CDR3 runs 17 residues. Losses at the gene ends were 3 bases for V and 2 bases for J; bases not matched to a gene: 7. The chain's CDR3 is CASSEGASGGLTDTQYF. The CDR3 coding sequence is TGTGCCAGCAGTGAGGGGGCTAGCGGGGGGCTCACAGATACGCAGTATTTT.

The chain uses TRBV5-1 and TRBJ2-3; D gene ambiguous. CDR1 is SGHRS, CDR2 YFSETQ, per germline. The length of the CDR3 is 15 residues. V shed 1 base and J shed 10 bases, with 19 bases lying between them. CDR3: CASSLSGVGSPAQYF. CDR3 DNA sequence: TGCGCCAGCAGCTTGTCTGGAGTCGGGTCTCCAGCGCAGTATTTT.

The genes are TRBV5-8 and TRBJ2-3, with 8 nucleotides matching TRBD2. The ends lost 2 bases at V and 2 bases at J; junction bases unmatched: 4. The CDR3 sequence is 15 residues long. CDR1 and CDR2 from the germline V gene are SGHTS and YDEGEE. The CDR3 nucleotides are TGTGCCAGCAGCTTTAGCGGGGCCACCACAGATACGCAGTATTTT. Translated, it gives CASSFSGATTDTQYF. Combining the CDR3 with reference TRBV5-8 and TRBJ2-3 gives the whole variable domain EAGVTQSPTHLIKTRGQQATLRCSPISGHTSVYWYQQALGLGLQFLLWYDEGEERNRGNFPPRFSGRQFPNYSSELNVNALELEDSALYLCASSFSGATTDTQYFGPGTRLTVL.

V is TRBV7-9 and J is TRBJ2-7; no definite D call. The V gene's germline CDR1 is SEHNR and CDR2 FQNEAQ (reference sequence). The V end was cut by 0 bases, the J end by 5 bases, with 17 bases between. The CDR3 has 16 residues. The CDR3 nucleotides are TGTGCCAGCAGCTTAGCGCAAGGAGACCCTCTGGACGAGCAGTACTTC. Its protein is CASSLAQGDPLDEQYF.

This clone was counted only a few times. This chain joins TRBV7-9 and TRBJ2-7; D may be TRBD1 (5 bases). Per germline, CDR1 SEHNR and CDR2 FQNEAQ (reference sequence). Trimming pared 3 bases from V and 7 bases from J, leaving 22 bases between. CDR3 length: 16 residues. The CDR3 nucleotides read TGTGCCAGCAGCTTCGCAGGTACCACCCTGCAGGGAGAGCAGTACTTC. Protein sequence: CASSFAGTTLQGEQYF.

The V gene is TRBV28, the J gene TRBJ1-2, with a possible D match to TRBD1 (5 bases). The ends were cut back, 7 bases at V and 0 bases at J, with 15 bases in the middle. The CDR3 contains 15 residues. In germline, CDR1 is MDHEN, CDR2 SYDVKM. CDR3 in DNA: TGTGCCAGCACCATCAACGGGGGATCTAACTATGGCTACACCTTC. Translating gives CASTINGGSNYGYTF.

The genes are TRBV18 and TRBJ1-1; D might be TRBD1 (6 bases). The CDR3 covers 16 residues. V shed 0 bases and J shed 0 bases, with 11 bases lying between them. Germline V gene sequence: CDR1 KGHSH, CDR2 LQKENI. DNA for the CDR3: TGTGCCAGCTCACCACCGGGGCAGGGGATGAACACTGAAGCTTTCTTT. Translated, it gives CASSPPGQGMNTEAFF. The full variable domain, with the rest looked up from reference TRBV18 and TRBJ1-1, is NAGVMQNPRHLVRRRGQEARLRCSPMKGHSHVYWYRQLPEEGLKFMVYLQKENIIDESGMPKERFSAEFPKEGPSILRIQQVVRGDSAAYFCASSPPGQGMNTEAFFGQGTRLTVV.

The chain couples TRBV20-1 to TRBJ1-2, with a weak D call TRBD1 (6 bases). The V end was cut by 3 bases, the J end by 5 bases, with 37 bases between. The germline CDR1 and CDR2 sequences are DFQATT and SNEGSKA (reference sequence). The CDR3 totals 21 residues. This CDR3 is CSASLFSGHVNRNEDFYGYTF. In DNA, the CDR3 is TGCAGTGCTAGTTTATTTTCGGGACACGTAAATCGAAACGAAGACTTTTATGGCTACACCTTC.

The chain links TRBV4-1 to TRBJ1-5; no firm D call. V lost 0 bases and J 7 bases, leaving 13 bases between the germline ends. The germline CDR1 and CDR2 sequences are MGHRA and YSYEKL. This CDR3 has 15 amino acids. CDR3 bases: TGCGCCAGCAGCCAAGATTCGTTGGGCTGGCAGCCCCAGCATTTT. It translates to CASSQDSLGWQPQHF.

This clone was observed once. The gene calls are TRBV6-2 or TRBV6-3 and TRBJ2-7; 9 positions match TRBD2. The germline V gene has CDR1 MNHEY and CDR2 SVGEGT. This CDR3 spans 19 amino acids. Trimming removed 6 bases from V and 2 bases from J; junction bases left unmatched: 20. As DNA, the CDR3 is TGTGCCAGCAGCCATCGGGTGGCTAGCGGGGAACTGGTACCCTACGAGCAGTACTTC. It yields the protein CASSHRVASGELVPYEQYF.

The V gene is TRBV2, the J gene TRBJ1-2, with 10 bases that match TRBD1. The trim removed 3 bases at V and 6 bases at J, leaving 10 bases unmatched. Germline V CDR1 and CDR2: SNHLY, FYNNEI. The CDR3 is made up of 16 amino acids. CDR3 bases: TGTGCCAGCAGTGATCGACGACAGGGGGCGTATGATGGCTACACCTTC. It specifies CASSDRRQGAYDGYTF.

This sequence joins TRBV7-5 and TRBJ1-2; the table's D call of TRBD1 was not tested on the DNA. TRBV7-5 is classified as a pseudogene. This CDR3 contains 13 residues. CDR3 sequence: CVRSFHRHHGYTF. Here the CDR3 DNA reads TGTGTCAGAAGCTTTCACAGGCACCATGGCTACACCTTC.

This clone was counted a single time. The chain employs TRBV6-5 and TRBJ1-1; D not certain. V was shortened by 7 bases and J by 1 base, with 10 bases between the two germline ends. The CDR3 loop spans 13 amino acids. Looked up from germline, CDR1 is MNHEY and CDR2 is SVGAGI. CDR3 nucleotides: TGTGCCAGCACCTTGACACCGAACACTGAAGCTTTCTTT. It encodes CASTLTPNTEAFF.

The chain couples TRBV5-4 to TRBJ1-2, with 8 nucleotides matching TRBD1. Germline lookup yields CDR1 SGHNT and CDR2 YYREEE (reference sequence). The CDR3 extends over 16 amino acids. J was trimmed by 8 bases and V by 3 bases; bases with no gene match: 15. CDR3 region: CASSSRKTGEVEGYTF. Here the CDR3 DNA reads TGTGCCAGCAGCTCCCGGAAGACAGGGGAGGTGGAGGGCTACACCTTC.

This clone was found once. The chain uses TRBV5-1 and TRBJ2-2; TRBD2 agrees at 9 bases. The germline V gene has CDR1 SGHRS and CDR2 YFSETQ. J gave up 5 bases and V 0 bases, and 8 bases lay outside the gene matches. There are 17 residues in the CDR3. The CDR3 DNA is TGCGCCAGCAGCTTGGTCAGAGCGGGAGGATTGACCGGGGAGCTGTTTTTT. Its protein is CASSLVRAGGLTGELFF.

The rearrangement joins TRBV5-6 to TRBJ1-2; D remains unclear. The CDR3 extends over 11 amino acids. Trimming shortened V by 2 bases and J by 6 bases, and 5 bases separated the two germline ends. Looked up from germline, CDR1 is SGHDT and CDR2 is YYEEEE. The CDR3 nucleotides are TGTGCCAGCAGCTTTTTCGATGGCTACACCTTC. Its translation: CASSFFDGYTF. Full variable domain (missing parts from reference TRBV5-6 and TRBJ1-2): DAGVTQSPTHLIKTRGQQVTLRCSPKSGHDTVSWYQQALGQGPQFIFQYYEEEERQRGNFPDRFSGHQFPNYSSELNVNALLLGDSALYLCASSFFDGYTFGSGTRLTVV.

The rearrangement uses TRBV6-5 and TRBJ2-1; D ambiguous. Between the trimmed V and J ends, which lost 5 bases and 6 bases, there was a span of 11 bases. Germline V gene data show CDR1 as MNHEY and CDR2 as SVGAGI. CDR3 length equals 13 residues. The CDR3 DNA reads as TGTGCCAGCAGTCCGTACACGGGCAATGAGCAGTTCTTC. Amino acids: CASSPYTGNEQFF.

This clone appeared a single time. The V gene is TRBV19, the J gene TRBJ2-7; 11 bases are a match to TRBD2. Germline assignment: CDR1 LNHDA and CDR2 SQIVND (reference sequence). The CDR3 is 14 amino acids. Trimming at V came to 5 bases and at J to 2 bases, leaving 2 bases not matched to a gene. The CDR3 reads CASSSGLAAYEQYF. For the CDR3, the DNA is TGTGCCAGTAGTTCGGGACTAGCGGCCTACGAGCAGTACTTC.

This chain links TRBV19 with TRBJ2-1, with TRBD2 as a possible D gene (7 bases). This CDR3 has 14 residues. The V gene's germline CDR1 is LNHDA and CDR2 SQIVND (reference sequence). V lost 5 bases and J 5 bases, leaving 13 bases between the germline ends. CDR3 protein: CASSPLGGHNEQFF. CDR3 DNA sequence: TGTGCCAGTAGTCCACTGGGGGGGCACAATGAGCAGTTCTTC.

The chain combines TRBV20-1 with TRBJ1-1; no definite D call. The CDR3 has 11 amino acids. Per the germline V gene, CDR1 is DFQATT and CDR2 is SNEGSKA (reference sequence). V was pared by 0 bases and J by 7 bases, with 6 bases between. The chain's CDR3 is CSARDVGEAFF. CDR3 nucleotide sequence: TGCAGTGCTAGAGATGTCGGTGAAGCTTTCTTT.

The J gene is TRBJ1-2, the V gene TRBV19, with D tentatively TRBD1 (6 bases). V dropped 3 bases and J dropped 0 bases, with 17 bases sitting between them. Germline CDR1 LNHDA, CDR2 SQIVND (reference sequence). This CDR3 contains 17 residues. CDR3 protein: CASSMMAGAIANYGYTF. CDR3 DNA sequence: TGTGCCAGTAGTATGATGGCAGGGGCTATTGCTAACTATGGCTACACCTTC.

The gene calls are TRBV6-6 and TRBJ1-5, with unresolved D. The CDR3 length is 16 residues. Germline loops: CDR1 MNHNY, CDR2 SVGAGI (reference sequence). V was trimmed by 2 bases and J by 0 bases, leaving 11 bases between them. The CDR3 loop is CASSYTSGNSNQPQHF. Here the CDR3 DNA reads TGTGCCAGCAGTTACACCTCCGGGAATAGCAATCAGCCCCAGCATTTT.

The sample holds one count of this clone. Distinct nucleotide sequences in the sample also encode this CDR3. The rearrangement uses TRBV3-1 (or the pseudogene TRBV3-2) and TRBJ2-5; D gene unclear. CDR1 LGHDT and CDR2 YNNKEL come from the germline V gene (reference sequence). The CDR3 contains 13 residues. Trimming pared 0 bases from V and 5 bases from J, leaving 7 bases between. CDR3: CASSQDRVETQYF. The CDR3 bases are TGTGCCAGCAGCCAAGATCGGGTCGAGACCCAGTACTTC.

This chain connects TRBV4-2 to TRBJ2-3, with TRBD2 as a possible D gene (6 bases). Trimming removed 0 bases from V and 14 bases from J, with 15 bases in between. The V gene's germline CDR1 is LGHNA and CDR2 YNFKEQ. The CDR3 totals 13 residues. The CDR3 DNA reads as TGTGCCAGCAGCCAAGATTCTGGGACTCCCCCGTATTTT. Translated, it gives CASSQDSGTPPYF.

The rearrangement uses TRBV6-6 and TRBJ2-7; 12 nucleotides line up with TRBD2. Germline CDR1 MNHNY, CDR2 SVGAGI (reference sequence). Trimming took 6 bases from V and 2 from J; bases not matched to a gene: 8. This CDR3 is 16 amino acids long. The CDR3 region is CASRSLAGGATYEQYF. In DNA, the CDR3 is TGTGCCAGCAGATCACTAGCGGGAGGAGCGACCTACGAGCAGTACTTC.